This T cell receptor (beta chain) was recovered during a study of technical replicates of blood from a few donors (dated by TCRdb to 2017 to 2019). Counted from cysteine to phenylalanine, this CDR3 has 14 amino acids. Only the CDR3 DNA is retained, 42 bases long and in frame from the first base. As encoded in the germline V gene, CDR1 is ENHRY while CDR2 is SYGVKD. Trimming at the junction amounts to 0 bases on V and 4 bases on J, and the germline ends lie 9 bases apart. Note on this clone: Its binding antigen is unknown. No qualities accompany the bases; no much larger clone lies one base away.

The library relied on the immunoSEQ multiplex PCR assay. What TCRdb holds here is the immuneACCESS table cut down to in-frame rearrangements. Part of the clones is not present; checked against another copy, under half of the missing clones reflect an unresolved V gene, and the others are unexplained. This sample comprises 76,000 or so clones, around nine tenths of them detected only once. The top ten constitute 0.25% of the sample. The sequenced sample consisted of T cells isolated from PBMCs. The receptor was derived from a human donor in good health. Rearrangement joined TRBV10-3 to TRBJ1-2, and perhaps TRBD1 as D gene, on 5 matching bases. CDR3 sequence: CAISESGGIYGYTF. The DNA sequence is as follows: TGTGCCATCAGTGAGTCGGGGGGAATCTATGGCTACACCTTC.